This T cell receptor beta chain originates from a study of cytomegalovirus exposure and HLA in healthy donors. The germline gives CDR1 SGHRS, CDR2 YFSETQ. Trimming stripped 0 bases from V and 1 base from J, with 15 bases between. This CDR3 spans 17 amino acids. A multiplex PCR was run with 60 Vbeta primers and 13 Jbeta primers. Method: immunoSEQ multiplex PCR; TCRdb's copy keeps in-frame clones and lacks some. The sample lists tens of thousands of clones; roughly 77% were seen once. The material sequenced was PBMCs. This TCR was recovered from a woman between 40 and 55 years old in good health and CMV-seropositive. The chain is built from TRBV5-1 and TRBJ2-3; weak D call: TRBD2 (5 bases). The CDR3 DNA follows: TGCGCCAGCAGCTTGGAAGGGAGTCTAATGGGCACAGATACGCAGTATTTT. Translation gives CASSLEGSLMGTDTQYF.